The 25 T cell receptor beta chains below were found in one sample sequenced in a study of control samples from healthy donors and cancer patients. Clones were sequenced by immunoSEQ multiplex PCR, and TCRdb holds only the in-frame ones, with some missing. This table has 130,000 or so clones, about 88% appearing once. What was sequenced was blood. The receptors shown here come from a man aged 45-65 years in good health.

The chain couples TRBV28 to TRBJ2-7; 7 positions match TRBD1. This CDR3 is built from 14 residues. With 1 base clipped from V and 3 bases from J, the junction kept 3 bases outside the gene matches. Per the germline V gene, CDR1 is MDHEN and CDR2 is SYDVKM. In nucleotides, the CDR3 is TGTGCCAGCAGTTTATTGGGACAGAACTACGAGCAGTACTTC. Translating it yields CASSLLGQNYEQYF.

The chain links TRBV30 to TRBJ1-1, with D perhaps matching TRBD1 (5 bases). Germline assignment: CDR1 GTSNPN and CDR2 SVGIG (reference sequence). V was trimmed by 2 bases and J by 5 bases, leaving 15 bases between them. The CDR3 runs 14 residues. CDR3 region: CAWSLGRVGTEAFF. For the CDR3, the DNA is TGTGCCTGGAGTTTGGGCAGGGTTGGAACTGAAGCTTTCTTT. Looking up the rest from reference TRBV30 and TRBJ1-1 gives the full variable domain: SQTIHQWPATLVQPVGSPLSLECTVEGTSNPNLYWYRQAAGRGLQLLFYSVGIGQISSEVPQNLSASRPQDRQFILSSKKLLLSDSGFYLCAWSLGRVGTEAFFGQGTRLTVV.

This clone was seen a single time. CDR3 sequence: CASSSLGIEQFF. In nucleotides, the CDR3 is TGTGCCAGCAGTTCTCTGGGGATTGAGCAGTTCTTC. The chain couples TRBV6-5 to TRBJ2-1; the D is unclear. Germline lookup yields CDR1 MNHEY and CDR2 SVGAGI. Trimming removed 4 bases from V and 9 bases from J, with 10 bases in between. This CDR3 is built from 12 residues.

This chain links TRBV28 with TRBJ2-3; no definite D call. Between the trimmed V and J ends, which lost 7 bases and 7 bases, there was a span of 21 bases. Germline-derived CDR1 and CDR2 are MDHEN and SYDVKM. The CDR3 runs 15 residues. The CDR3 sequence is CASTIGSGWGNTQYF. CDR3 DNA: TGTGCCAGCACCATCGGCTCCGGGTGGGGAAATACGCAGTATTTT.

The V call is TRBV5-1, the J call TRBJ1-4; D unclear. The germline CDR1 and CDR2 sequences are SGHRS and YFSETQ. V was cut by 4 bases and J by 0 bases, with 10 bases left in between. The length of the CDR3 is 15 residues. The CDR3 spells CASSDPGATNEKLFF. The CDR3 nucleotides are TGCGCCAGCAGCGATCCGGGCGCAACTAATGAAAAACTGTTTTTT. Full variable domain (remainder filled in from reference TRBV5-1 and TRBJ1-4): KAGVTQTPRYLIKTRGQQVTLSCSPISGHRSVSWYQQTPGQGLQFLFEYFSETQRNKGNFPGRFSGRQFSNSRSEMNVSTLELGDSALYLCASSDPGATNEKLFFGSGTQLSVL.

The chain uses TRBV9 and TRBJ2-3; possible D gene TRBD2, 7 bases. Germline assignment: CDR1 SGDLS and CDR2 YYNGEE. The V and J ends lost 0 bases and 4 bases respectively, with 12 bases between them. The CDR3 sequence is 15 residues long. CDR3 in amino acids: CASSVVEGGPDTQYF. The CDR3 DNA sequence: TGTGCCAGCAGCGTAGTTGAGGGGGGGCCAGATACGCAGTATTTT.

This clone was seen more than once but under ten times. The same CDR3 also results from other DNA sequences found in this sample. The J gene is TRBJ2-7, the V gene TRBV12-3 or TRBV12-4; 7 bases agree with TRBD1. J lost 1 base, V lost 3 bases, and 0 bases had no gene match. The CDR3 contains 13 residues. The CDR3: CASSLGQSYEQYF. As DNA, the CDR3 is TGTGCCAGCAGTTTGGGACAGTCCTACGAGCAGTACTTC.

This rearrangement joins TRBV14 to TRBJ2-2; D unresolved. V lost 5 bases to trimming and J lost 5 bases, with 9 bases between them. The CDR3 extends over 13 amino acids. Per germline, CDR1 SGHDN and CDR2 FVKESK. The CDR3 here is CASSVLGTGELFF. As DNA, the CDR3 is TGTGCCAGCAGCGTATTGGGAACCGGGGAGCTGTTTTTT.

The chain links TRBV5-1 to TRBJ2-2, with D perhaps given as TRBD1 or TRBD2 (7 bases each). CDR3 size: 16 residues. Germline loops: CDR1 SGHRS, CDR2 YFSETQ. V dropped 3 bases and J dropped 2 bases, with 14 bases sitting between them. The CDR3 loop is CASSWGGQTNTGELFF. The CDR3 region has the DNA TGCGCCAGCAGCTGGGGGGGACAGACCAACACCGGGGAGCTGTTTTTT.

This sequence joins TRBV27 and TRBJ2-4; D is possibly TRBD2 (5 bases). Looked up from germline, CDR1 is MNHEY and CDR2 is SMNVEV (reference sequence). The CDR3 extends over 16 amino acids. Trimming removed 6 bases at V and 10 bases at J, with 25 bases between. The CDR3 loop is CASSPRGGSKNIIQYF. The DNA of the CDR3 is TGTGCCAGCAGCCCTCGGGGTGGATCCAAAAACATTATTCAGTACTTC.

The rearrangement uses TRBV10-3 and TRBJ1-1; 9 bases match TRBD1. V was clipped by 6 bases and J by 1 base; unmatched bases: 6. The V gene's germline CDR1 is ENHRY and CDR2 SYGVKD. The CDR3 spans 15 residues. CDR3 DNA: TGTGCCATCAGGAGGGGACAGGGACGGAACACTGAAGCTTTCTTT. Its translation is CAIRRGQGRNTEAFF.

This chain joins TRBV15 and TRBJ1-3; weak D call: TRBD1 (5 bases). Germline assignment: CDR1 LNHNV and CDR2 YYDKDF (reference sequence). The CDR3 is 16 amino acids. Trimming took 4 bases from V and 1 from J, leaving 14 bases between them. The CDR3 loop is CATSIRTHESGNTIYF. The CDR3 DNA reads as TGTGCCACCAGCATAAGGACACACGAGTCTGGAAACACCATATATTTT.

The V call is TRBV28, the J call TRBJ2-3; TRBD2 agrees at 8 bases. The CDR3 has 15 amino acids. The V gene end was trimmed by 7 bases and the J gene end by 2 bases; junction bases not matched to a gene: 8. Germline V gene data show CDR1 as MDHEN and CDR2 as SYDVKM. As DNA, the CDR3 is TGTGCCAGCATTTTTAGCGGGGCGAACACAGATACGCAGTATTTT. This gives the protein CASIFSGANTDTQYF.

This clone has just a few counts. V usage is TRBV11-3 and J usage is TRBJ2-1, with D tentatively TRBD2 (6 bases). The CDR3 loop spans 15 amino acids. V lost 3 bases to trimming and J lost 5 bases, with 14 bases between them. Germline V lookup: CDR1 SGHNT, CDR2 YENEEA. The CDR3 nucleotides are TGTGCCAGCAGCTTGTACGGGACTCCCGACAATGAGCAGTTCTTC. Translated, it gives CASSLYGTPDNEQFF. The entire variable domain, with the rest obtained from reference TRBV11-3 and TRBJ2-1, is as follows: EAGVVQSPRYKIIEKKQPVAFWCNPISGHNTLYWYLQNLGQGPELLIRYENEEAVDDSQLPKDRFSAERLKGVDSTLKIQPAELGDSAVYLCASSLYGTPDNEQFFGPGTRLTVL.

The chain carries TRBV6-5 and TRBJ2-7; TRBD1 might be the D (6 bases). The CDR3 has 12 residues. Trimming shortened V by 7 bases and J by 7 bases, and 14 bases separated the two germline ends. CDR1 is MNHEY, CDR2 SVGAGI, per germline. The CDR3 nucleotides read TGTGCCAGCAACAAGACAGGACTTGAGCAGTACTTC. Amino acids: CASNKTGLEQYF.

The CDR3 DNA sequence: TGCGCCAGCAGCTTGGGGGACAGTGGGGACACCGGGGAGCTGTTTTTT. Residues: CASSLGDSGDTGELFF. The V and J genes are TRBV5-1 and TRBJ2-2; 7 positions agree with TRBD1. The CDR3 sequence is 16 residues long. V dropped 0 bases and J dropped 3; count of bases not matched to a gene: 5. Per the germline V gene, CDR1 is SGHRS and CDR2 is YFSETQ.

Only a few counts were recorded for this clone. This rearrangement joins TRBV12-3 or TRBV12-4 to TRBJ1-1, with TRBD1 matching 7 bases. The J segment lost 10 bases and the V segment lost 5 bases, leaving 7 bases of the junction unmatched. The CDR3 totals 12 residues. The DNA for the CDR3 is TGTGCCAGCAGTCTAGGGGGCCAAGGAGCTTTCTTT. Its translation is CASSLGGQGAFF.

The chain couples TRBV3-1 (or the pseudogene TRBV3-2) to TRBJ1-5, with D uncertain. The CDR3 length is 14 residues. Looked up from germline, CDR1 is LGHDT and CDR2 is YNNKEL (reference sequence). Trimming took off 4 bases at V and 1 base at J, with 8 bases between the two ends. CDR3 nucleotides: TGTGCCAGCAGCCTTCGAGAGAGCAATCAGCCCCAGCATTTT. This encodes CASSLRESNQPQHF.

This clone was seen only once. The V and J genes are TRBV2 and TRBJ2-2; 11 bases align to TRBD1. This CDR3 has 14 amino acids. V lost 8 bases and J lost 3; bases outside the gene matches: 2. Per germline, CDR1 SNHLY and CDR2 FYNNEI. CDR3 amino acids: CASGGQGDTGELFF. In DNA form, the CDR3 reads TGTGCCAGCGGGGGACAGGGGGACACCGGGGAGCTGTTTTTT.

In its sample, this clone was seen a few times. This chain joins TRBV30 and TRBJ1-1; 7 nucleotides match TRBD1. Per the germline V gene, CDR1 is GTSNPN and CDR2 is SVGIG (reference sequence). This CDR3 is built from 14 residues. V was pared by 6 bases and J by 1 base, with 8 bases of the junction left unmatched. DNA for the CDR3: TGTGCCTGTCGGAGCAGGGGGGGGAACACTGAAGCTTTCTTT. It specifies CACRSRGGNTEAFF.

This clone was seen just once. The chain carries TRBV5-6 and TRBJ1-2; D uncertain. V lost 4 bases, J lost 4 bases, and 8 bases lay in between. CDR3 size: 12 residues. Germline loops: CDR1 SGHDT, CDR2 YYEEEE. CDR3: CASSEGAYGYTF. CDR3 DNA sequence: TGTGCCAGCAGCGAGGGTGCCTATGGCTACACCTTC. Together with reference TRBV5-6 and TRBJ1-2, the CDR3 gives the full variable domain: DAGVTQSPTHLIKTRGQQVTLRCSPKSGHDTVSWYQQALGQGPQFIFQYYEEEERQRGNFPDRFSGHQFPNYSSELNVNALLLGDSALYLCASSEGAYGYTFGSGTRLTVV.

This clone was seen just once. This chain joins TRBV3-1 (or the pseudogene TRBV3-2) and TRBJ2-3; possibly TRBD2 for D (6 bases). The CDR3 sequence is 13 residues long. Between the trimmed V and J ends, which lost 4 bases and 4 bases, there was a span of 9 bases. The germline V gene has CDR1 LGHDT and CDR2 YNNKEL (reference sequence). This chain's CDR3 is CASSLAGPDTQYF. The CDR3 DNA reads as TGTGCCAGCAGCCTCGCGGGGCCAGATACGCAGTATTTT.

CDR3 amino acids: CASSAPGGNGELFF. CDR3 nucleotides: TGTGCCAGCAGCGCCCCCGGAGGTAACGGGGAGCTGTTTTTT. The chain uses TRBV9 and TRBJ2-2; possible D gene TRBD2, 5 bases. The CDR3 extends over 14 amino acids. V was trimmed by 3 bases and J by 7 bases, leaving 13 bases between them. Per germline, CDR1 SGDLS and CDR2 YYNGEE.

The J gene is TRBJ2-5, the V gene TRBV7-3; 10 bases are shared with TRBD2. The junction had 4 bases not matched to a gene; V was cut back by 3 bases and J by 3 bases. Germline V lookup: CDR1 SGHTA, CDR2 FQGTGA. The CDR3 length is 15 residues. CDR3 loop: CASSFIAGGKETQYF. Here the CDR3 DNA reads TGTGCCAGCAGCTTCATAGCGGGGGGAAAAGAGACCCAGTACTTC.

CDR3 protein: CASSLMGNSLGYTF. CDR3 DNA sequence: TGTGCCAGCAGCCTAATGGGGAATTCCCTTGGCTACACCTTC. The J gene is TRBJ1-2, the V gene TRBV14; the D is unclear. V gave up 4 bases and J gave up 7 bases, with 16 bases separating them. The CDR3 runs 14 residues. The germline gives CDR1 SGHDN, CDR2 FVKESK.